These T cell receptor beta chains were read from a single sample in a study of cytomegalovirus exposure and HLA in healthy donors. The assay was immunoSEQ multiplex PCR, and TCRdb's table has in-frame clones only and misses some. The sample holds over 120,000 clones, 60% to 85% seen once. What was sequenced was PBMCs. The receptors originated from a man aged 25 to 45 in good health and CMV-seronegative. Both conserved end residues are part of each CDR3. A D gene is named only where the DNA matches it firmly. Size tells how often a clone was seen (once, few, many) or the class of an expanded clone, and some rows leave it out.

CDR3 length: 14
V gene: TRBV29-1
clone size: NA
J gene: TRBJ2-7
D gene: NA
CDR3 protein: CSVIRDWHSYEQYF
CDR3 DNA: TGCAGCGTCATCCGGGACTGGCACTCCTACGAGCAGTACTTC

CDR3 length: 16
V gene: TRBV29-1
clone size: NA
J gene: TRBJ2-5
D gene: TRBD2
CDR3 protein: CSVVLSGEQVGETQYF
CDR3 DNA: TGCAGCGTTGTTCTTAGCGGGGAGCAAGTAGGGGAGACCCAGTACTTC

CDR3 length: 17
V gene: TRBV2
clone size: NA
J gene: TRBJ2-1
D gene: TRBD2
CDR3 protein: CASSEYRNGRRDDEQFF
CDR3 DNA: TGTGCCAGCAGTGAATATCGGAACGGGAGGCGAGACGATGAGCAGTTCTTC

CDR3 length: 13
V gene: TRBV6-5
clone size: NA
J gene: TRBJ2-7
D gene: NA
CDR3 protein: CASSYGQPYEQYF
CDR3 DNA: TGTGCCAGCAGTTACGGACAGCCCTACGAGCAGTACTTC

CDR3 length: 12
V gene: TRBV30
clone size: once
J gene: TRBJ2-1
D gene: NA
CDR3 protein: CAWAARVNEQFF
CDR3 DNA: TGTGCCTGGGCCGCGCGAGTCAATGAGCAGTTCTTC

CDR3 length: 14
V gene: TRBV5-1
clone size: NA
J gene: TRBJ2-3
D gene: TRBD1
CDR3 protein: CASSWGQAADTQYF
CDR3 DNA: TGCGCCAGCAGCTGGGGACAGGCCGCAGATACGCAGTATTTT

CDR3 length: 20
V gene: TRBV5-1
clone size: NA
J gene: TRBJ2-5
D gene: TRBD1
CDR3 protein: CASSLEGQGASSGDQETQYF
CDR3 DNA: TGCGCCAGCAGCTTGGAGGGACAGGGGGCATCTAGCGGAGATCAAGAGACCCAGTACTTC

CDR3 length: 15
V gene: TRBV7-2
clone size: NA
J gene: TRBJ2-7
D gene: TRBD1
CDR3 protein: CASSLVEDRGYEQYF
CDR3 DNA: TGTGCCAGCAGCTTAGTGGAGGACAGGGGTTACGAGCAGTACTTC

CDR3 length: 14
V gene: TRBV4-2
clone size: many
J gene: TRBJ2-1
D gene: NA
CDR3 protein: CASSQALAYNEQFF
CDR3 DNA: TGTGCCAGCAGCCAAGCCCTAGCGTACAATGAGCAGTTCTTC

CDR3 length: 13
V gene: TRBV28
clone size: NA
J gene: TRBJ2-7
D gene: NA
CDR3 protein: CASSSRGSNEQYF
CDR3 DNA: TGTGCCAGCAGTTCTAGGGGGTCCAACGAGCAGTACTTC

CDR3 length: 15
V gene: TRBV27
clone size: NA
J gene: TRBJ1-1
D gene: NA
CDR3 protein: CASSLSRTANTEAFF
CDR3 DNA: TGTGCCAGCAGTTTATCGCGGACAGCGAACACTGAAGCTTTCTTT

CDR3 length: 14
V gene: TRBV29-1
clone size: NA
J gene: TRBJ2-6
D gene: TRBD2
CDR3 protein: CSVLRGSGANVLTF
CDR3 DNA: TGCAGCGTTCTGCGGGGGTCTGGGGCCAACGTCCTGACTTTC

CDR3 length: 15
V gene: TRBV28
clone size: NA
J gene: TRBJ2-7
D gene: NA
CDR3 protein: CASSSRTASSYEQYF
CDR3 DNA: TGTGCCAGCAGTTCCCGGACAGCTAGCTCCTACGAGCAGTACTTC

CDR3 length: 12
V gene: TRBV29-1
clone size: NA
J gene: TRBJ2-2
D gene: NA
CDR3 protein: CSVESGTGELFF
CDR3 DNA: TGCAGCGTTGAGTCAGGGACCGGGGAGCTGTTTTTT

CDR3 length: 15
V gene: TRBV6-6
clone size: NA
J gene: TRBJ1-6
D gene: TRBD1
CDR3 protein: CASSYLQGANSPLHF
CDR3 DNA: TGTGCCAGCAGTTACCTACAGGGGGCTAATTCACCCCTCCACTTT

CDR3 length: 15
V gene: TRBV5-1
clone size: NA
J gene: TRBJ2-5
D gene: TRBD2
CDR3 protein: CASSPKLAGAETQYF
CDR3 DNA: TGCGCCAGCAGTCCGAAACTAGCGGGTGCGGAGACCCAGTACTTC

CDR3 length: 15
V gene: TRBV25-1
clone size: NA
J gene: TRBJ2-3
D gene: NA
CDR3 protein: CASSEFRYDTDTQYF
CDR3 DNA: TGTGCCAGCAGTGAATTCAGGTACGACACAGATACGCAGTATTTT

CDR3 length: 16
V gene: TRBV7-8
clone size: NA
J gene: TRBJ2-7
D gene: TRBD2
CDR3 protein: CASSTRLAGARYEQYF
CDR3 DNA: TGTGCCAGCAGCACCCGACTAGCGGGGGCCCGCTACGAGCAGTACTTC

CDR3 length: 16
V gene: TRBV6-5
clone size: NA
J gene: TRBJ1-2
D gene: TRBD1
CDR3 protein: CASSYAGQGPNYGYTF
CDR3 DNA: TGTGCCAGCAGTTACGCAGGACAGGGACCCAACTATGGCTACACCTTC

CDR3 length: 13
V gene: TRBV30
clone size: NA
J gene: TRBJ1-5
D gene: NA
CDR3 protein: CAWSVGAQQPQHF
CDR3 DNA: TGTGCCTGGAGTGTTGGAGCTCAACAGCCCCAGCATTTT

CDR3 length: 14
V gene: TRBV11-3
clone size: NA
J gene: TRBJ2-5
D gene: NA
CDR3 protein: CASSLDPTGETQYF
CDR3 DNA: TGTGCCAGCAGCTTAGATCCAACTGGAGAGACCCAGTACTTC

CDR3 length: 13
V gene: TRBV6-1
clone size: NA
J gene: TRBJ2-5
D gene: NA
CDR3 protein: CASSDTGQETQYF
CDR3 DNA: TGTGCCAGCAGTGACACCGGCCAAGAGACCCAGTACTTC

CDR3 length: 12
V gene: TRBV6-1
clone size: NA
J gene: TRBJ1-2
D gene: NA
CDR3 protein: CASSEVRYGYTF
CDR3 DNA: TGTGCCAGCAGTGAAGTCCGCTATGGCTACACCTTC

CDR3 length: 13
V gene: TRBV6-5
clone size: few
J gene: TRBJ2-7
D gene: NA
CDR3 protein: CASSYSRLREQYF
CDR3 DNA: TGTGCCAGCAGTTACTCGAGGTTAAGGGAGCAGTACTTC

CDR3 length: 15
V gene: TRBV7-9
clone size: NA
J gene: TRBJ2-7
D gene: TRBD1
CDR3 protein: CASSPGDRVASEQYF
CDR3 DNA: TGTGCCAGCAGCCCGGGGGACAGGGTAGCGAGCGAGCAGTACTTC

CDR3 length: 15
V gene: TRBV7-2
clone size: few
J gene: TRBJ2-7
D gene: NA
CDR3 protein: CASSWSGGPSVEQYF
CDR3 DNA: TGTGCCAGCAGCTGGTCGGGGGGCCCATCGGTAGAGCAGTACTTC

CDR3 length: 10
V gene: TRBV20-1
clone size: NA
J gene: TRBJ2-7
D gene: NA
CDR3 protein: CSAQSYEQYF
CDR3 DNA: TGCAGTGCTCAATCCTACGAGCAGTACTTC

CDR3 length: 16
V gene: TRBV11-2
clone size: NA
J gene: TRBJ1-1
D gene: NA
CDR3 protein: CASSRPIHTVNTEAFF
CDR3 DNA: TGTGCCAGCAGCCGTCCGATACATACAGTGAACACTGAAGCTTTCTTT

CDR3 length: 13
V gene: TRBV6-5
clone size: NA
J gene: TRBJ1-5
D gene: NA
CDR3 protein: CASGRTVNQPQHF
CDR3 DNA: TGTGCCAGCGGTAGAACAGTTAATCAGCCCCAGCATTTT

CDR3 length: 15
V gene: TRBV9
clone size: few
J gene: TRBJ2-1
D gene: TRBD2
CDR3 protein: CASSVGLAEYNEQFF
CDR3 DNA: TGTGCCAGCAGCGTAGGCCTAGCGGAGTACAATGAGCAGTTCTTC

CDR3 length: 15
V gene: TRBV5-1
clone size: once
J gene: TRBJ2-6
D gene: NA
CDR3 protein: CASSSRYSGANGLTF
CDR3 DNA: TGCGCCAGCAGCTCCAGATACTCTGGGGCCAACGGCCTGACTTTC

CDR3 length: 14
V gene: TRBV14
clone size: NA
J gene: TRBJ2-1
D gene: NA
CDR3 protein: CASSQVTRWDEQFF
CDR3 DNA: TGTGCCAGCAGCCAAGTTACTAGGTGGGATGAGCAGTTCTTC

CDR3 length: 16
V gene: TRBV6-6
clone size: NA
J gene: TRBJ2-7
D gene: NA
CDR3 protein: CASSYPQGVGIGEQYF
CDR3 DNA: TGTGCCAGCAGTTACCCACAAGGGGTCGGAATTGGCGAGCAGTACTTC

CDR3 length: 17
V gene: TRBV13
clone size: NA
J gene: TRBJ2-3
D gene: TRBD2
CDR3 protein: CASSPTGTSGGTDTQYF
CDR3 DNA: TGTGCCAGCAGCCCGACCGGGACTAGCGGGGGCACAGATACGCAGTATTTT

CDR3 length: 18
V gene: TRBV7-2
clone size: NA
J gene: TRBJ2-3
D gene: TRBD2
CDR3 protein: CASSPLGTSGGATDTQYF
CDR3 DNA: TGTGCCAGCAGCCCGTTAGGGACTAGCGGGGGGGCCACAGATACGCAGTATTTT

CDR3 length: 14
V gene: TRBV19
clone size: NA
J gene: TRBJ1-4
D gene: NA
CDR3 protein: CASSIAGGDEKLFF
CDR3 DNA: TGTGCCAGTAGTATAGCTGGGGGCGATGAAAAACTGTTTTTT

CDR3 length: 13
V gene: TRBV6-6
clone size: few
J gene: TRBJ2-7
D gene: NA
CDR3 protein: CASTNVEYYEQYF
CDR3 DNA: TGTGCCAGCACCAACGTTGAGTACTACGAGCAGTACTTC

CDR3 length: 15
V gene: TRBV7-2
clone size: NA
J gene: TRBJ2-3
D gene: NA
CDR3 protein: CASSPRGSDGDTQYF
CDR3 DNA: TGTGCCAGCAGCCCCCGAGGGAGTGACGGAGATACGCAGTATTTT

CDR3 length: 14
V gene: TRBV11-1
clone size: NA
J gene: TRBJ1-4
D gene: TRBD1
CDR3 protein: CASSRDRANEKLFF
CDR3 DNA: TGTGCCAGCAGCAGGGACAGGGCGAATGAAAAACTGTTTTTT

CDR3 length: 14
V gene: TRBV28
clone size: NA
J gene: TRBJ2-7
D gene: NA
CDR3 protein: CASTQQDSDYEQYF
CDR3 DNA: TGTGCCAGCACCCAACAGGACAGCGATTACGAGCAGTACTTC

CDR3 length: 14
V gene: TRBV27
clone size: NA
J gene: TRBJ2-7
D gene: TRBD2
CDR3 protein: CASSSTGGPYEQYF
CDR3 DNA: TGTGCCAGCAGTTCAACGGGAGGGCCCTACGAGCAGTACTTC

CDR3 length: 15
V gene: TRBV7-9
clone size: NA
J gene: TRBJ1-2
D gene: NA
CDR3 protein: CASSPAGPQSHGYTF
CDR3 DNA: TGTGCCAGCAGCCCAGCGGGGCCCCAGAGCCATGGCTACACCTTC

CDR3 length: 15
V gene: TRBV28
clone size: NA
J gene: TRBJ2-7
D gene: TRBD1
CDR3 protein: CASNSGTGGSYEQYF
CDR3 DNA: TGTGCCAGCAACTCCGGGACAGGGGGCTCCTACGAGCAGTACTTC

CDR3 length: 13
V gene: TRBV5-4
clone size: NA
J gene: TRBJ1-1
D gene: NA
CDR3 protein: CASSLRGSTEAFF
CDR3 DNA: TGTGCCAGCAGTTTGAGGGGGTCCACTGAAGCTTTCTTT

CDR3 length: 15
V gene: TRBV4-2
clone size: few
J gene: TRBJ2-1
D gene: TRBD1
CDR3 protein: CASSPGTGPYNEQFF
CDR3 DNA: TGTGCCAGCAGCCCCGGGACAGGGCCTTACAATGAGCAGTTCTTC

CDR3 length: 14
V gene: TRBV4-1
clone size: few
J gene: TRBJ1-1
D gene: NA
CDR3 protein: CASTLGGRNTEAFF
CDR3 DNA: TGCGCCAGCACCCTGGGAGGGCGCAACACTGAAGCTTTCTTT

CDR3 length: 12
V gene: TRBV28
clone size: NA
J gene: TRBJ2-7
D gene: TRBD2
CDR3 protein: CASSTSGGEQYF
CDR3 DNA: TGTGCCAGCAGCACCTCGGGGGGCGAGCAGTACTTC

CDR3 length: 15
V gene: TRBV4-2
clone size: NA
J gene: TRBJ2-5
D gene: TRBD2
CDR3 protein: CASSQSSGGVKTQYF
CDR3 DNA: TGTGCCAGCAGCCAATCTAGCGGGGGGGTGAAGACCCAGTACTTC

CDR3 length: 14
V gene: TRBV5-1
clone size: NA
J gene: TRBJ1-5
D gene: NA
CDR3 protein: CASSLEAGYQPQHF
CDR3 DNA: TGCGCCAGCAGCTTGGAAGCGGGGTATCAGCCCCAGCATTTT

CDR3 length: 15
V gene: TRBV27
clone size: NA
J gene: TRBJ1-5
D gene: NA
CDR3 protein: CASSFGLNSNQPQHF
CDR3 DNA: TGTGCCAGCAGTTTCGGGTTAAACAGCAATCAGCCCCAGCATTTT

CDR3 length: 12
V gene: TRBV5-1
clone size: NA
J gene: TRBJ2-7
D gene: NA
CDR3 protein: CASSVRGYEQYF
CDR3 DNA: TGCGCCAGCAGCGTCCGGGGGTACGAGCAGTACTTC